The text below deals with one T cell receptor (beta chain). The sample's time point: newly diagnosed GD, antithyroid drugs for less than 3 months. From RNA extracted from PBMCs, the TCR library was made. American Thyroid Association guidelines were used to diagnose Graves' disease. Per germline, CDR1 MNHNS and CDR2 SASEGT. This CDR3 is built from 16 residues. V was clipped by 6 bases and J by 3 bases; unmatched bases: 8. This sample is part of a study of regulatory T cells in long-lasting Graves disease. Sequencing libraries for TCR beta were prepared with iRepertoire HTBI primers and Arm-PCR of CDR3 regions. TCRdb called the multiplex PCR reads again in MiXCR, with one record for every CDR3 protein. This sample has 440,000 or so distinct CDR3 sequences, with approximately 16% found just once. These sequences were also reported in another study, on T cells in Graves' hyperthyroidism and ophthalmopathy. That investigation notes: Those patients with uncontrolled infection, other autoimmune disease, pregnancy or lactation were excluded. Researchers found most expanded thyroid clonotypes above 0.001 in blood as well.

The V and J genes are TRBV6-1 and TRBJ2-3; 11 bases map to TRBD2. The source material was peripheral blood mononuclear cells (PBMCs), sampled at new diagnosis, from a patient treated with antithyroid drugs. The clonotype originates from a woman in her 30s with Graves disease. Here the CDR3 reads CASRPYGTSGTDTQYF. CDR3 coding DNA: TGTGCCAGCAGGCCATACGGGACTAGCGGAACAGATACGCAGTATTTT.